Described below is a single T cell receptor beta chain sequence and its context. This sample was included in a study of cytomegalovirus exposure and HLA in healthy donors. The PCR employed 60 Vbeta primers together with 13 Jbeta primers. TCRdb's table, derived via immunoSEQ multiplex PCR, lists solely in-frame clones and lacks some. Here the sample spans around 220,000 clones, less than 85% being singletons. Germline assignment: CDR1 MGHDK and CDR2 SYGVNS. Trimming removed 4 bases at V and 14 bases at J, with 23 bases between. CDR3 length: 15 amino acids. This chain joins TRBV25-1 and TRBJ2-2; tentative D call: TRBD2 (6 bases). The sequenced sample was PBMCs. This TCR was sampled from a girl aged 2-10 years in good health and CMV-seronegative. The CDR3: CASSADMGYTGTLFF. CDR3 coding DNA: TGTGCCAGCAGTGCGGACATGGGATACACCGGGACTCTGTTTTTT.